Below, 30 T cell receptor beta chains from the same sample are listed, as sequenced in a study of identical twins. TCRdb used MiXCR to reprocess the 5' RACE reads, holding one entry per CDR3 protein. The repertoire holds around 1.7 million distinct CDR3 sequences, with under 35% as singletons. The source material was cord blood. The source is a newborn girl in good health.

The chain employs TRBV12-3 or TRBV12-4 and TRBJ1-3; TRBD1 is a possible D gene (5 bases). There are 16 residues in the CDR3. Deletions cut 3 bases from V and 0 bases from J, with 12 bases between. CDR3 nucleotide sequence: TGTGCCAGCAGTTTTTCTCCAGGGATCTCTGGAAACACCATATATTTT. Its protein is CASSFSPGISGNTIYF.

This chain uses TRBV20-1 with TRBJ2-7, with TRBD2 identical over 13 bases. In germline, CDR1 is DFQATT, CDR2 SNEGSKA (reference sequence). The CDR3 has 16 amino acids. The V and J ends lost 3 bases and 0 bases, in that order; junction bases with no gene match: 5. CDR3 nucleotide sequence: TGCAGTGCTAGTGGGACTAGCGGGGTCAGCTCCTACGAGCAGTACTTC. Translating it yields CSASGTSGVSSYEQYF.

The V call is TRBV3-1, the J call TRBJ1-2, with D perhaps TRBD1 (5 bases). The CDR3 is 16 residues long. V was clipped by 3 bases and J by 5 bases, with 19 bases between them. The germline V gene encodes CDR1 LGHDT and CDR2 YNNKEL (reference sequence). The CDR3 region has the DNA TGTGCCAGCAGCCACACTGTTAGGACACGTTGGTATGGCTACACCTTC. Encoded protein: CASSHTVRTRWYGYTF.

A few counts support this clonotype. The chain employs TRBV20-1 and TRBJ2-5; D is uncertain. The CDR3 runs 13 residues. V was pared by 1 base and J by 6 bases, with 12 bases between. Germline V gives CDR1 DFQATT, CDR2 SNEGSKA (reference sequence). CDR3 bases: TGCAGTGCTAGAGCGGAACAGTTAAAGACCCAGTACTTC. Its protein is CSARAEQLKTQYF.

This clonotype has only a few counts. The chain has TRBV27 and TRBJ2-3; TRBD2 agrees at 10 bases. The germline V gene has CDR1 MNHEY and CDR2 SMNVEV (reference sequence). J lost 1 base, V lost 6 bases, and 7 bases had no gene match. The CDR3 runs to 16 residues. The CDR3 DNA is TGTGCCAGCAGATCTAGCGGGAGTGAGGGCACAGATACGCAGTATTTT. It translates to CASRSSGSEGTDTQYF.

In its sample, this clonotype was seen a few times. The chain is built from TRBV4-2 and TRBJ1-2; 7 nucleotides agree with TRBD1. Germline values: CDR1 LGHNA, CDR2 YNFKEQ. The CDR3 spans 15 residues. With 3 bases clipped from V and 3 bases from J, the junction kept 7 bases outside the gene matches. In DNA form, the CDR3 reads TGTGCCAGCAGCCACGGAGGCCAGGGGGACTATGGCTACACCTTC. Protein: CASSHGGQGDYGYTF.

This chain uses TRBV20-1 with TRBJ2-5, with 7 bases matching TRBD1. Gene TRBJ2-7 matches the end of the DNA better, so the J call may be wrong. The germline V gene encodes CDR1 DFQATT and CDR2 SNEGSKA (reference sequence). The CDR3 contains 16 residues. In DNA form, the CDR3 reads TGCAGTGCTACTTCCCCCGGGACAGCTACCCGGAACGAGCAGTACTTC. It encodes CSATSPGTATRNEQYF.

The chain joins TRBV4-1 to TRBJ1-2, with TRBD1 identical over 9 bases. The CDR3 sequence is 16 residues long. Germline trimming cut 1 base from V and 5 bases from J; bases unmatched to any gene: 8. From germline, CDR1 is MGHRA and CDR2 YSYEKL. The CDR3 is CASSQVWTGEQYGYTF. The DNA of the CDR3 is TGCGCCAGCAGCCAAGTTTGGACAGGGGAGCAATATGGCTACACCTTC.

This clonotype has only one observation. V and J are TRBV29-1 and TRBJ2-5, with 13 nucleotides matching TRBD2. V dropped 6 bases and J dropped 11; count of bases not matched to a gene: 18. CDR1 is SQVTM and CDR2 is ANQGSEA in the germline V gene. The CDR3 has 16 residues. The CDR3 sequence: CSVEGTSGRVYNEQYF. The CDR3 nucleotides are TGCAGCGTCGAGGGAACTAGCGGGAGGGTTTACAATGAGCAGTACTTC.

The chain has TRBV29-1 and TRBJ1-4; D not resolved. Germline V lookup: CDR1 SQVTM, CDR2 ANQGSEA. CDR3 length: 13 amino acids. Trimming shortened V by 4 bases and J by 5 bases, and 11 bases separated the two germline ends. This chain's CDR3 is CSVVADENEKLFF. The CDR3 DNA reads as TGCAGCGTTGTTGCGGACGAGAATGAAAAACTGTTTTTT.

The rearrangement uses TRBV7-6 and TRBJ1-6; no clear D. The CDR3 is 14 residues long. Germline CDR1 reads SGHVS; CDR2 reads FNYEAQ. Trimming stripped 6 bases from V and 9 bases from J, with 15 bases between. The CDR3 sequence: CASSSNTDGSPLHF. The CDR3 region has the DNA TGTGCCAGCAGTTCTAATACGGACGGTTCACCCCTCCACTTT. Full variable domain (rest looked up from reference TRBV7-6 and TRBJ1-6): GAGVSQSPRYKVTKRGQDVALRCDPISGHVSLYWYRQALGQGPEFLTYFNYEAQQDKSGLPNDRFSAERPEGSISTLTIQRTEQRDSAMYRCASSSNTDGSPLHFGNGTRLTVT.

CDR3 protein: CATSDAAGRTDTQYF. For the CDR3, the DNA is TGTGCCACCAGTGACGCAGCGGGACGCACAGATACGCAGTATTTT. V is TRBV24-1 and J is TRBJ2-3, with 7 bases that match TRBD2. Trimming at V came to 4 bases and at J to 1 base, leaving 4 bases not matched to a gene. CDR1 and CDR2 (germline): KGHDR, SFDVKD. The CDR3 runs 15 residues.

This chain connects TRBV5-6 to TRBJ1-2; a weak D match, TRBD1 (6 bases). V was shortened by 2 bases and J by 8 bases, with 16 bases between the two germline ends. The V gene's germline CDR1 is SGHDT and CDR2 YYEEEE. The CDR3 has 14 amino acids. In DNA, the CDR3 is TGTGCCAGCAGCTTCTCAACAGGGTTGGGGGGCTACACCTTC. Protein product: CASSFSTGLGGYTF.

This clonotype has a handful of counts. The V and J genes are TRBV2 and TRBJ2-1; TRBD1 aligns across 11 bases. The CDR3 spans 14 residues. CDR1 SNHLY and CDR2 FYNNEI come from the germline V gene. The V and J ends lost 6 bases and 8 bases, in that order; junction bases with no gene match: 6. The CDR3 protein is CASRWTGGSYEQFF. CDR3 nucleotides: TGTGCCAGCAGGTGGACAGGGGGCTCGTATGAGCAGTTCTTC.

This CDR3 is CASSQDLGGRGNQPQHF. CDR3 nucleotide sequence: TGTGCCAGCAGCCAAGATCTTGGGGGGCGAGGCAATCAGCCCCAGCATTTT. The rearrangement joins TRBV4-2 to TRBJ1-5; D perhaps matches TRBD1 (6 bases). Per the germline V gene, CDR1 is LGHNA and CDR2 is YNFKEQ. The CDR3 extends over 17 amino acids. V was trimmed by 0 bases and J by 2 bases, leaving 14 bases between them.

This clonotype showed up just once. The chain is built from TRBV11-1 and TRBJ2-1; D might be TRBD1 (6 bases). The V and J ends lost 4 bases and 6 bases respectively, with 10 bases between them. The CDR3 contains 13 residues. Germline lookup yields CDR1 SGHAT and CDR2 FQDESV (reference sequence). CDR3 bases: TGTGCCAGCAGCTCAGGGGTGGGCAATGAGCAGTTCTTC. It specifies CASSSGVGNEQFF.

This chain uses TRBV20-1 with TRBJ2-7, with 10 bases aligning to TRBD2. The CDR3 contains 14 residues. V shed 5 bases and J 5 bases; nucleotides not matched to a gene: 9. CDR1 and CDR2 (germline): DFQATT, SNEGSKA (reference sequence). The DNA of the CDR3 is TGCAGTGCTGAGGCTAGCGGGAGAGGCAACGAGCAGTACTTC. Translating gives CSAEASGRGNEQYF.

This clonotype has just a few counts. This chain uses TRBV14 with TRBJ1-6; D is unresolved. Germline V gives CDR1 SGHDN, CDR2 FVKESK. The CDR3 contains 13 residues. Trimming removed 0 bases at V and 12 bases at J, with 9 bases between. The CDR3 DNA reads TGTGCCAGCAGCCAAGATCAACGAGGACCCCTCCACTTT. This codes for CASSQDQRGPLHF.

Only a few counts were recorded for this clonotype. The V gene is TRBV20-1, the J gene TRBJ2-3; the D call may be TRBD1 or TRBD2 (5 bases each). Germline V gene sequence: CDR1 DFQATT, CDR2 SNEGSKA (reference sequence). Trimming took 4 bases from V and 2 from J, leaving 13 bases between them. CDR3 length: 14 residues. CDR3 sequence reads: CSAIPRGATDTQYF. The CDR3 DNA sequence: TGCAGTGCTATCCCACGAGGGGCCACAGATACGCAGTATTTT.

There are a few counts of this clonotype. The V and J genes are TRBV27 and TRBJ1-1, with 7 bases fitting TRBD1. The CDR3 runs to 16 residues. The V gene end was trimmed by 5 bases and the J gene end by 8 bases; junction bases not matched to a gene: 17. CDR1 is MNHEY and CDR2 is SMNVEV in the germline V gene (reference sequence). The CDR3 spells CASSPRTGQPGGEAFF. CDR3 nucleotides: TGTGCCAGCAGTCCAAGGACGGGACAGCCCGGTGGGGAAGCTTTCTTT.

This clonotype has just a few counts. The rearrangement links TRBV5-1 to TRBJ2-3; 12 nucleotides align to TRBD1. V lost 1 base, J lost 6 bases, and 6 bases stayed unmatched. The CDR3 runs 16 residues. Germline CDR1 and CDR2: SGHRS and YFSETQ. The CDR3 here is CASSLLGTGGADTQYF. In nucleotides, the CDR3 is TGCGCCAGCAGCTTGCTGGGGACAGGGGGCGCGGATACGCAGTATTTT.

V and J are TRBV13 and TRBJ2-1; the D is unclear. The V end was cut by 5 bases, the J end by 2 bases, with 16 bases between. Germline assignment: CDR1 PRHDT and CDR2 FYEKMQ (reference sequence). The CDR3 spans 16 residues. DNA of the CDR3: TGTGCCAGCAGCAGTCTTCGCGAACCGACCTACAATGAGCAGTTCTTC. Amino acids: CASSSLREPTYNEQFF.

In its sample, this clonotype was seen a few times. The gene calls are TRBV21-1 and TRBJ2-5; the table gives TRBD1 as D, unverified against the DNA. TRBV21-1 is a known pseudogene. The CDR3 has 19 residues. The chain's CDR3 is CASSSQGGTGLRGKETQYF. In DNA, the CDR3 is TGTGCCAGCAGCTCCCAGGGAGGGACAGGGCTCCGGGGGAAAGAGACCCAGTACTTC.

In its sample, this clonotype was seen a few times. V gene TRBV6-1 combines with J gene TRBJ1-1, with D perhaps TRBD1 (5 bases). The germline gives CDR1 MNHNS, CDR2 SASEGT. CDR3 length equals 14 residues. Trimming pared 2 bases from V and 9 bases from J, leaving 16 bases between. For the CDR3, the DNA is TGTGCCAGCAGTGAAATGGGGGACGGACCTCAAGCTTTCTTT. The encoded protein is CASSEMGDGPQAFF.

This clonotype was detected ten times or more. The chain is built from TRBV12-3 or TRBV12-4 and TRBJ2-3, with D possibly being TRBD2 (6 bases). The CDR3 covers 12 residues. Trimming took off 5 bases at V and 7 bases at J, with 10 bases between the two ends. The CDR3, as DNA: TGTGCCAGCAGTCCGGGACTTCATACGCAGTATTTT. This codes for CASSPGLHTQYF.

The chain links TRBV2 to TRBJ1-2; 9 bases align to TRBD1. Germline V gene sequence: CDR1 SNHLY, CDR2 FYNNEI. The CDR3 length is 14 residues. V was clipped by 5 bases and J by 6 bases; unmatched bases: 7. CDR3 protein: CASSILRTGDGYTF. The CDR3 DNA is TGTGCCAGCAGTATCCTAAGGACAGGGGATGGCTACACCTTC.

This clonotype has only a few counts. The chain is built from TRBV6-1 and TRBJ1-5, with TRBD1 matching over 10 bases. This CDR3 comprises 16 residues. Unmatched junction bases numbered 7, after V lost 5 bases and J lost 3 bases. The germline gives CDR1 MNHNS, CDR2 SASEGT. CDR3 protein: CASSSRDRGFNQPQHF. The DNA for the CDR3 is TGTGCCAGCAGTTCCCGGGACAGGGGATTCAATCAGCCCCAGCATTTT.

This clonotype showed up just a few times. This rearrangement joins TRBV20-1 to TRBJ2-5; D is perhaps TRBD1 or TRBD2 (7 bases each). The DNA end is more similar to TRBJ2-7, so the J call may be wrong. The CDR3 covers 12 residues. CDR1 is DFQATT and CDR2 is SNEGSKA in the germline V gene (reference sequence). The CDR3 loop is CSPSGTVYEQYF. In nucleotides, the CDR3 is TGCAGTCCAAGCGGGACAGTCTACGAGCAGTACTTC.

The chain has TRBV7-2 and TRBJ2-1; the D gene could be TRBD1 or TRBD2 (5 bases each). The length of the CDR3 is 15 residues. Germline CDR1 reads SGHTA; CDR2 reads FQGNSA. Trimming removed 1 base at V and 2 bases at J, with 9 bases between. CDR3 residues: CASSLVWGTYNEQFF. The CDR3 nucleotides read TGTGCCAGCAGCTTAGTTTGGGGGACCTACAATGAGCAGTTCTTC.

This clonotype was recorded only once. The chain has TRBV5-1 and TRBJ1-2; perhaps TRBD1 as D (5 bases). Germline values: CDR1 SGHRS, CDR2 YFSETQ. CDR3 length equals 14 residues. The V gene lost 0 bases and the J gene lost 5 bases, with 11 bases spanning the gap. The CDR3 nucleotides are TGCGCCAGCAGCTTGGGTGACAGCGATTATGGCTACACCTTC. Protein sequence: CASSLGDSDYGYTF.